The subject of this entry is one T cell receptor (beta chain). This clonotype is deemed large (0.1 to 1%). No qualities accompany the bases; no much larger clone lies one base away. The CDR3 runs 13 amino acids, cysteine and phenylalanine included. The kept DNA is CDR3 alone, 39 bases in frame from the first base. The CDR1 and CDR2 encoded by the germline V gene are ENHRY and SYGVKD. V and J lose 3 bases and 10 bases, and a span of 15 bases separates them. PBMCs were labeled with CellTrace CFSE and were cultured for 6 days in RPMI containing around 8% human serum plus peptide pools at around 1 ug/mL each. Unfixed proliferating CD4 T cells were sorted on a BD FACSAria as live CD56-CD19-CD16-CD3+CD4+ CFSE-low cells. Enrolled adults were healthy and were found to be seronegative for ZIKV, JEV, YFV, DENV and WNV by microneutralization screening. The samples were taken from a phase 1, double-blinded, randomized, placebo-controlled trial testing an alum-adjuvanted Zika purified-inactivated virus (ZPIV) vaccine. Peripheral blood mononuclear cells were isolated by standard procedure and were kept frozen in liquid nitrogen until use.

These data originate in a study of Japanese encephalitis immunity and Zika vaccine responses (dated by TCRdb to the early 2020s). For the study in its entirety: The included participants were given three 5.0 ug doses of alum-adjuvanted ZPIV at weeks 0, 4 and 28. Before ZPIV, 11 to 13 participants got a single dose of YFV vaccine (YF-VAX), while 9 or 10 participants were flavivirus-naive. Stimulations used ZIKV structural-protein peptide pools split into flavivirus-conserved and non-conserved sets, or JEV or YFV peptides matching the pre-vaccination. TCR repertoires were also analyzed from three flavivirus-naive individuals at weeks 2, 6 and 52 after starting ZPIV vaccination. Six representative participants per pre-vaccination group were picked for TCR sequencing, using samples from week 52 and from week 0, the point after pre-vaccination but before ZPIV. A two-dose regimen of JEV vaccine (IXIARO), with doses given 28 days apart, was administered to around 11 participants two to three months before the first ZPIV dose. The study examined whether earlier vaccination against Japanese encephalitis virus (JEV) or yellow fever virus (YFV) influenced CD4 T cell responses to the Zika vaccine. ZIKV peptides were 15-mers overlapping by 11 residues, selected for NetMHCpan/NetMHCII-predicted epitopes with affinity below 50 nM.

Study-level results and caveats: CD8 T cell responses of very low magnitude were detected against ZIKV peptide pools and were observed in only a few individuals. After ZPIV, repertoire richness of CD4 T cells responding to conserved ZIKV epitopes significantly decreased in JEV-pre-vaccinated donors. Samples grouped by participant and showed no similarity between individuals, suggesting that no public TCRs were detected. Compared with YFV-pre-vaccinated donors, JEV-pre-vaccinated donors had higher repertoire similarity across time-points and stimulations, indicating that more clonotypes were common to ZIKV and JEV stimulation. Only a subset of trial participants with three doses and adequate samples was analyzed, not the entire vaccinated cohort. Sample size limitations prevented peptide-pool deconvolution, so the individual peptides driving cross-reactive responses were not identified.

Library preparation was by 5' RACE. Before sequencing, TCRbeta libraries were pooled in proportion to the sorted cell numbers of each library. Total RNA from sorted cells was extracted with RNAzol RT, and cDNA was made with an oligo(dT) primer and a template-switching oligo. The TCRbeta V-CDR3-J region was amplified by PCR with Kapa HiFi between a SMARTer oligo primer and a TCRbeta constant-region primer. A second PCR added Illumina adaptors and sample-specific index barcodes, with HighPrep bead cleanup and Bioanalyzer confirmation of a roughly 650 bp band. Sequencing of the libraries was done on an Illumina MiSeq using 2x151 bp paired-end reads. In the authors' own workflow: An in-house Java program demultiplexed the reads, while MiXCR assigned TCRbeta annotations and counted clonotypes. Repertoire overlap used Morisita-Horn indices from the R package vegan, with UPGMA clustering and Circos plots of recurring clonotypes. Shannon diversity and richness were normalized to the highest possible value given the input cell numbers, yielding values from 0 to 1. CDR3beta sequences were aligned with MUSCLE, distances computed with SeqinR, and multidimensional scaling plotted in R. TCRdb applied fastp at Q25 and MiXCR to the public reads, then kept only in-frame beta chains. Here each entry gathers all rows of one CDR3 protein and keeps the most common genes and DNA. Clone size and V and J calls follow TCRdb, not the original study. The sample table contains about 500 distinct CDR3 sequences; only one count was recorded for about 1.8% of them. Of the sample, roughly a quarter is held by the ten largest clones.

Sequencing used antigen-activated CD4+ T cells from blood, cultured, obtained during a Zika inactivated vaccine study. Recombination joined TRBV10-3 with TRBJ1-1; TRBD1 is a possible D gene, resting on 6 matching bases. The TCR comes from an adult woman who received an inactivated Zika virus vaccine. The CDR3 is CAISDFLHRAAFF. At the DNA level, the sequence is TGTGCCATCAGTGACTTCTTACACAGGGCAGCTTTCTTT.